The 21 T cell receptor beta chains presented below share a single source sample, sequenced in a study of blood T cells in healthy people across ages. It was with a sample-barcoded 5' primer and a J-beta primer mix that a second PCR of roughly 7 to 12 cycles was run. TCRdb re-analysed the 5' RACE reads in MiXCR, keeping a single row per CDR3 protein. The repertoire holds approximately 2,000,000 distinct CDR3 sequences, with around 40% as singletons. The specimen was blood. The source of these receptors is a human donor in good health.

This clonotype was picked up a small number of times. This rearrangement joins TRBV20-1 to TRBJ2-6; D unclear. The CDR3 runs 13 residues. V was shortened by 1 base and J by 4 bases, with 5 bases between the two germline ends. CDR1 and CDR2 (germline): DFQATT, SNEGSKA (reference sequence). The CDR3 coding sequence is TGCAGTGCTAGAGGAATGGGGGCCAACGTCCTGACTTTC. Translated: CSARGMGANVLTF.

The CDR3 region has the DNA TGTGCCATCCAGGGGAAATCTACAGGGGCCTGGACTGAAGCTTTCTTT. Translated, it gives CAIQGKSTGAWTEAFF. This rearrangement joins TRBV10-3 to TRBJ1-1, with 7 bases matching TRBD1. The CDR3 is made up of 16 amino acids. Trimming at V came to 8 bases and at J to 5 bases, leaving 17 bases not matched to a gene. Per the germline V gene, CDR1 is ENHRY and CDR2 is SYGVKD.

This clonotype was seen a handful of times. The chain combines TRBV29-1 with TRBJ2-3, with TRBD2 matching over 7 bases. The CDR3 is made up of 14 amino acids. V dropped 7 bases and J dropped 6; count of bases not matched to a gene: 13. The germline gives CDR1 SQVTM, CDR2 ANQGSEA. CDR3: CSAWDFREADTQYF. As DNA, the CDR3 is TGCAGCGCTTGGGACTTCCGGGAGGCGGATACGCAGTATTTT.

The J gene is TRBJ1-2, the V gene TRBV12-3 or TRBV12-4, with a tentative D call TRBD1 (6 bases). There are 13 residues in the CDR3. V was cut by 6 bases and J by 8 bases, with 16 bases left in between. The CDR3 region has the DNA TGTGCCAGCAGCCATCAGGGGAAGAGCGGCTACACCTTC. This encodes CASSHQGKSGYTF.

The chain uses TRBV6-2 or TRBV6-3 and TRBJ2-7, with TRBD1 matching over 7 bases. Germline CDR1 and CDR2: MNHEY and SVGEGT. The CDR3 covers 13 residues. The junction had 10 bases not matched to a gene; V was cut back by 7 bases and J by 7 bases. The CDR3 spells CASTPRGPAEQYF. The DNA for the CDR3 is TGTGCCAGCACCCCGAGGGGGCCCGCGGAGCAGTACTTC.

This clonotype was observed at least ten times. The chain is built from TRBV29-1 and TRBJ1-4, with unresolved D. CDR3 length equals 13 residues. Germline V CDR1 and CDR2: SQVTM, ANQGSEA. Deletions cut 4 bases from V and 0 bases from J, with 6 bases between. The CDR3 nucleotides are TGCAGCGTTGCGGCAGCAACTAATGAAAAACTGTTTTTT. Its protein product is CSVAAATNEKLFF.

The chain has TRBV7-2 and TRBJ2-1, with D unclear. Germline V gene sequence: CDR1 SGHTA, CDR2 FQGNSA. V lost 5 bases and J lost 2, with 13 bases in between. The CDR3 runs to 15 residues. As DNA, the CDR3 is TGTGCCAGCAGCCTAACTGGGGAAGCCTACAATGAGCAGTTCTTC. Translating gives CASSLTGEAYNEQFF.

In this sample, this clonotype turned up a few times. The chain carries TRBV12-3 or TRBV12-4 and TRBJ2-1; possible D gene TRBD2, 6 bases. V was cut by 8 bases and J by 8 bases, with 16 bases left in between. The CDR3 sequence is 13 residues long. The CDR3 DNA is TGTGCCAGCGGGCCTAGCGAGAGCCATGAGCAGTTCTTC. Translating gives CASGPSESHEQFF.

This clonotype occurred a few times. The DNA of the CDR3 is TGTGCCAGCAGTTACGGTTTCCTAGCGACAGAAGGATATTCACCCCTCCACTTT. Translated, it gives CASSYGFLATEGYSPLHF. This sequence joins TRBV6-2 or TRBV6-3 and TRBJ1-6; TRBD1 is a possible D gene (5 bases). CDR1 and CDR2 from the germline V gene are MNHEY and SVGEGT. V lost 2 bases to trimming and J lost 8 bases, with 22 bases between them. The CDR3 runs to 18 residues.

This clonotype has a handful of counts. V and J are TRBV6-5 and TRBJ2-5, with TRBD1 identical over 9 bases. Germline V gives CDR1 MNHEY, CDR2 SVGAGI. CDR3 length equals 15 residues. The J segment lost 1 base and the V segment lost 8 bases, leaving 8 bases of the junction unmatched. CDR3 protein: CASGSQGAIQETQYF. The DNA for the CDR3 is TGTGCCAGCGGCTCACAGGGGGCGATCCAAGAGACCCAGTACTTC.

The genes are TRBV12-3 or TRBV12-4 and TRBJ2-1, with 12 nucleotides matching TRBD2. There are 15 residues in the CDR3. V shed 6 bases, J shed 8 bases, and the junction held 8 bases outside the gene matches. CDR3 region: CASRSLAGGRHEQFF. The CDR3 region has the DNA TGTGCCAGCAGGTCGCTAGCGGGGGGGCGGCATGAGCAGTTCTTC.

On this clonotype: With a much larger clone just one base away, this may be a read error. CDR3 sequence: CGVEEGQGDNEQFF. CDR3 sequence (DNA): TGCGGCGTTGAAGAGGGACAGGGAGACAATGAGCAGTTCTTC. The chain has TRBV29-1 and TRBJ2-1, with 9 bases that match TRBD1. The CDR3 consists of 14 residues. Per germline, CDR1 SQVTM and CDR2 ANQGSEA.

Comments on this clonotype: At one end, the junction sequence differs from germline, possibly due to a read error. The CDR3 DNA sequence: TGTGTCAGCTCACCCAGACTAGCGGGGGGAGAAGAGACCCAGTACTTC. It encodes CVSSPRLAGGEETQYF. The genes are TRBV18 and TRBJ2-5; 13 nucleotides agree with TRBD2. Germline V gene lookup returns CDR1 KGHSH and CDR2 LQKENI. This CDR3 is built from 16 residues.

This clonotype has more than one count but fewer than ten. The rearrangement links TRBV12-3 or TRBV12-4 to TRBJ1-4, with D unresolved. The CDR3 contains 17 residues. V was cut by 1 base and J by 0 bases, with 12 bases left in between. Here the CDR3 DNA reads TGTGCCAGCAGTTTAGGGACGGACGTTGCAACTAATGAAAAACTGTTTTTT. This gives the protein CASSLGTDVATNEKLFF.

This sequence joins TRBV24-1 and TRBJ2-7; TRBD2 agrees at 10 bases. The end of the DNA is better explained by TRBJ2-5, so the J call may be wrong. This CDR3 region has 18 residues. Germline CDR1 KGHDR, CDR2 SFDVKD. The DNA of the CDR3 is TGTGCCACCAGTGACCCGGACCCACTAGCGGGGAGCCCAGAGACCCAGTACTTC. The encoded protein is CATSDPDPLAGSPETQYF.

CDR3 DNA: TGCAGCGGAGTCACCTACCCCCTCGGGGTGGTGGACACTGAAGCTTTCTTT. Protein: CSGVTYPLGVVDTEAFF. The genes are TRBV29-1 and TRBJ1-1; D not resolved. This CDR3 contains 17 residues. V lost 7 bases and J lost 3, with 27 bases in between. Per germline, CDR1 SQVTM and CDR2 ANQGSEA.

The chain uses TRBV7-9 and TRBJ2-4, with D tentatively TRBD1 (6 bases). CDR3 size: 20 residues. Germline assignment: CDR1 SEHNR and CDR2 FQNEAQ (reference sequence). V lost 2 bases and J 1 base, leaving 24 bases between the germline ends. CDR3 sequence: CASSLSVLGAGFRAKNIQYF. The CDR3 bases are TGTGCCAGCAGCTTAAGCGTGCTGGGGGCAGGTTTTCGGGCCAAAAACATTCAGTACTTC.

J is TRBJ2-7 and V is TRBV20-1; 9 nucleotides align to TRBD2. From germline, CDR1 is DFQATT and CDR2 SNEGSKA (reference sequence). The CDR3 spans 16 residues. V shed 0 bases and J 7 bases; nucleotides not matched to a gene: 13. CDR3 in amino acids: CSAREIGRAGGGEQYF. In nucleotides, the CDR3 is TGCAGTGCTAGAGAAATTGGACGAGCGGGGGGCGGGGAGCAGTACTTC.

The genes are TRBV15 and TRBJ1-5; D not resolved. Trimming cost V 1 base and J 3 bases, with 10 bases left between them. This CDR3 is 15 amino acids long. Germline V gene data show CDR1 as LNHNV and CDR2 as YYDKDF (reference sequence). Here the CDR3 reads CATSRVSGPNQPQHF. CDR3 bases: TGTGCCACCAGCAGAGTTTCCGGGCCCAATCAGCCCCAGCATTTT.

This rearrangement joins TRBV20-1 to TRBJ2-5, with 10 bases aligning to TRBD1. V lost 0 bases, J lost 13 bases, and 14 bases stayed unmatched. Germline V gives CDR1 DFQATT, CDR2 SNEGSKA (reference sequence). The CDR3 sequence is 15 residues long. CDR3 nucleotide sequence: TGCAGTGCTAGAGATCCGGGACAGGGGTTATACGAGCGGTACTTC. It is translated as CSARDPGQGLYERYF.

This clonotype was observed a handful of times. This sequence joins TRBV20-1 and TRBJ2-7, with 7 bases aligning to TRBD2. The V segment lost 8 bases and the J segment 2 bases; nucleotides outside the gene matches: 12. CDR3 length equals 14 residues. In germline, CDR1 is DFQATT, CDR2 SNEGSKA (reference sequence). The chain's CDR3 is CSFEPTGGPYEQYF. CDR3 coding DNA: TGCAGTTTTGAACCCACGGGGGGACCCTACGAGCAGTACTTC.